Given below is one T cell receptor beta chain in context. The antigen is unknown. This entry belongs to a study of blood T cells in healthy people across ages. On the study more broadly: Template switching retrieved approximately one barcoded beta molecule for each two T cells.

Study findings and constraints: It was not possible, with unsorted PBMCs, to conclusively compare naive and antigen-experienced cells.

The second PCR ran about 6 to 11 cycles with a sample-barcoded 5' primer and J-beta primers. The template-switch adaptor was a 5' adaptor with 12 random nucleotides. It tagged each cDNA molecule. Every individual sample yielded 2.5 million or more paired-end reads (each containing CDR3). TCRdb analysed the 5' RACE reads with MiXCR anew, one entry per CDR3 protein. The sample yields roughly 1.6 million distinct CDR3 sequences, about 31% seen once. Per the germline V gene, CDR1 is SEHNR and CDR2 is FQNEAQ (reference sequence). V lost 3 bases, J lost 5 bases, and 13 bases lay in between. There are 14 residues in the CDR3.

The V gene is TRBV7-9, the J gene TRBJ2-5; maybe TRBD2 (7 bases). Material: blood. The source is a woman aged 25 to 39 in good health. This CDR3 reads CASSFQGRAETQYF. CDR3 DNA sequence: TGTGCCAGCAGCTTCCAGGGGAGGGCGGAGACCCAGTACTTC.